What follows describes a single T cell receptor (beta chain). The assay was immunoSEQ multiplex PCR, and TCRdb's table has in-frame clones only and misses some. The data contain 110,000 or so clones, roughly 79% of them singletons. These data belong to a study of control samples from healthy donors and cancer patients. The sequence derives from a young man in good health. The sequenced sample was blood.

The CDR3 sequence is CASRAVRSTDTQYF. In DNA, the CDR3 is TGTGCCAGCAGGGCAGTCCGGAGCACAGATACGCAGTATTTT. This rearrangement joins TRBV6-5 to TRBJ2-3; D is unresolved. The CDR3 covers 14 residues. Trimming cost V 6 bases and J 0 bases, with 10 bases left between them. Germline assignment: CDR1 MNHEY and CDR2 SVGAGI.